A single sample is the source of the 22 T cell receptor beta chains below, sequenced in a study of spatial heterogeneity in lung cancer. Whole-study results and caveats: Counts that tracked tumor mutation counts were those of expanded intratumoral alpha and beta TCRs.

As to time point: sample taken at primary tumor resection. For these receptors, no antigen is known. One entry per CDR3 protein results from TCRdb running MiXCR on the 5' RACE reads. The repertoire holds around 2,500 distinct CDR3 sequences, with about a fifth as singletons. Sample: lung tumor tissue, taken at surgery. These receptors came from a male donor with early-stage non-small cell lung cancer.

This clonotype occurred many times. This beta chain is a stray sequence in a library constructed for alpha chains; its clone size is not meaningful. This chain joins TRBV28 and TRBJ2-5; possibly TRBD2 for D (6 bases). The germline V and J ends were trimmed by 2 bases and 2 bases, with 12 bases remaining between them. CDR3 length: 15 amino acids. Germline values: CDR1 MDHEN, CDR2 SYDVKM. This CDR3 is CASSLSGQVQETQYF. The CDR3 nucleotides are TGTGCCAGCAGTTTAAGCGGGCAGGTACAAGAGACCCAGTACTTC.

By frequency in the sample, this clonotype is hyperexpanded. In a library made to pick up alpha chains, this beta chain is a stray read with a size that means little. This chain uses TRBV28 with TRBJ2-3; D unresolved. The germline V and J ends were trimmed by 5 bases and 7 bases, with 10 bases remaining between them. The V gene's germline CDR1 is MDHEN and CDR2 SYDVKM. This CDR3 has 12 amino acids. The CDR3 DNA reads TGTGCCAGCAGTACCTCCCTAAATACGCAGTATTTT. Residues: CASSTSLNTQYF.

Ten or more counts support this clonotype. This beta chain represents an off-target read in a library built for alpha chains; its size is of limited meaning. This chain uses TRBV5-5 with TRBJ2-7; 8 positions agree with TRBD2. In germline, CDR1 is SGHKS, CDR2 YYEKEE (reference sequence). Germline trimming cut 4 bases from V and 1 base from J; bases unmatched to any gene: 7. The CDR3 contains 15 residues. The CDR3: CASSVERGSSYEQYF. Here the CDR3 DNA reads TGTGCCAGCAGCGTTGAGCGGGGGTCTTCCTACGAGCAGTACTTC.

By sample fraction, this clonotype is medium-sized. This beta chain lies outside the target of a library built for alpha chains; its clone size means little. V and J are TRBV12-3 or TRBV12-4 and TRBJ1-5; D is uncertain. V shed 4 bases and J shed 4 bases, with 8 bases lying between them. The CDR3 is 13 residues long. In DNA, the CDR3 is TGTGCCAGCAGTTGGAGGTTAAATCAGCCCCAGCATTTT. It specifies CASSWRLNQPQHF.

Worth noting for this clonotype: Being off target in a library aimed at alpha chains, this beta chain has a size of little meaning. The chain uses TRBV20-1 and TRBJ1-5; no firm D call. Germline V gives CDR1 DFQATT, CDR2 SNEGSKA (reference sequence). Deletions cut 2 bases from V and 5 bases from J, with 13 bases between. The CDR3 contains 14 residues. For the CDR3, the DNA is TGCAGTGCTAGATCTCCATTTGGGGATCAGCCCCAGCATTTT. Encoded protein: CSARSPFGDQPQHF.

This clonotype appeared a few times. Since the library was made to target alpha chains, this beta chain is a stray read and its abundance is not meaningful. V is TRBV5-1 and J is TRBJ1-6; 9 bases agree with TRBD1. V was pared by 4 bases and J by 10 bases, with 6 bases of the junction left unmatched. The CDR3 is 14 residues long. From germline, CDR1 is SGHRS and CDR2 YFSETQ. The CDR3 reads CASSPGQGRSPLHF. Written as DNA, the CDR3 is TGCGCCAGCAGCCCAGGACAGGGGAGGTCACCCCTCCACTTT.

This clonotype came up many times. This beta chain is an unintended read in a library built for alpha chains; its size means little. The V and J genes are TRBV9 and TRBJ1-2; perhaps TRBD1 as D (5 bases). CDR3 length: 14 residues. CDR1 is SGDLS and CDR2 is YYNGEE in the germline V gene. Trimming left V 4 bases short and J 9 bases short, with 19 bases between. The CDR3 protein is CASSKGTGGVSYTF. DNA of the CDR3: TGTGCCAGCAGCAAGGGGACTGGGGGAGTGAGCTACACCTTC.

Ten or more counts support this clonotype. Found in a library prepared for alpha chains, this beta chain is an off-target read, and its abundance has little meaning. The chain recombines TRBV7-2 with TRBJ2-3, with D possibly TRBD2 on 6 matching bases. Looked up from germline, CDR1 is SGHTA and CDR2 is FQGNSA. The CDR3 is 16 residues long. Trimming shortened V by 3 bases and J by 3 bases, and 16 bases separated the two germline ends. Here the CDR3 DNA reads TGTGCCAGCAGCTTGGTAATGGGGGGTGGTACAGATACGCAGTATTTT. Translation: CASSLVMGGGTDTQYF.

Many counts were recorded for this clonotype. This beta chain slipped into a library made for alpha chains as a stray read, so its size is not meaningful. The chain joins TRBV19 to TRBJ1-4; perhaps TRBD1 as D (5 bases). CDR3 length equals 14 residues. Per germline, CDR1 LNHDA and CDR2 SQIVND (reference sequence). The V and J ends lost 4 bases and 4 bases respectively, with 10 bases between them. The DNA of the CDR3 is TGTGCCAGTAGTACTCGAGACAGTAATGAAAAACTGTTTTTT. Encoded protein: CASSTRDSNEKLFF.

Regarding this clonotype: As an off-target read in a library built for alpha chains, this beta chain has a frequency of little significance. The chain joins TRBV5-5 to TRBJ1-5, with 9 bases fitting TRBD1. The germline V gene encodes CDR1 SGHKS and CDR2 YYEKEE (reference sequence). J lost 7 bases, V lost 4 bases, and 9 bases had no gene match. The CDR3 extends over 15 amino acids. DNA for the CDR3: TGTGCCAGCAGCCGAAGGACAGGGGAGGACCAGCCCCAGCATTTT. It translates to CASSRRTGEDQPQHF.

With regard to this clonotype: This beta chain slipped into a library made for alpha chains as a stray read, so its size is not meaningful. The chain combines TRBV12-3 or TRBV12-4 with TRBJ2-2; TRBD1 matches 8 bases. The V gene end was trimmed by 1 base and the J gene end by 7 bases; junction bases not matched to a gene: 5. This CDR3 region has 15 residues. The CDR3 here is CASSLGQGMSGELFF. CDR3 DNA sequence: TGTGCCAGCAGTTTAGGACAGGGGATGAGCGGGGAGCTGTTTTTT.

In its sample, this clonotype ranks as medium-sized. A library made for alpha chains picked up this beta chain off target, so its size means little. The V gene is TRBV19, the J gene TRBJ2-3, with 8 nucleotides matching TRBD1. This CDR3 comprises 14 residues. Germline assignment: CDR1 LNHDA and CDR2 SQIVND (reference sequence). The junction had 6 bases not matched to a gene; V was cut back by 5 bases and J by 5 bases. Written as DNA, the CDR3 is TGTGCCAGTAGTGTGGACAGGGTGAGAGATACGCAGTATTTT. This gives the protein CASSVDRVRDTQYF.

This clonotype was seen a few times. As an off-target read in a library built for alpha chains, this beta chain has a frequency of little significance. This chain joins TRBV18 and TRBJ2-2; 7 bases are shared with TRBD1. The ends lost 7 bases at V and 5 bases at J; junction bases unmatched: 1. The V gene's germline CDR1 is KGHSH and CDR2 LQKENI. This CDR3 has 12 amino acids. The DNA of the CDR3 is TGTGCCAGCTACAGGGGTACCGGGGAGCTGTTTTTT. Translation: CASYRGTGELFF.

In its sample, this clonotype is medium-sized (0.01 to 0.1%). This beta chain came through as a stray read in a library set up for alpha chains, and its size says little. This chain connects TRBV5-1 to TRBJ1-6; D is ambiguous. CDR3 length: 16 residues. Germline CDR1 reads SGHRS; CDR2 reads YFSETQ. Trimming took 4 bases from V and 4 from J, leaving 15 bases between them. The CDR3 DNA reads as TGCGCCAGCAGCCCCGGGGAGGTTGTTTATAATTCACCCCTCCACTTT. Translating it yields CASSPGEVVYNSPLHF.

In the case of this clonotype: For a library built for alpha chains, this beta chain is a stray read; little rests on its size. CDR3 amino acids: CASSLDVGRGTEAFF. The CDR3 DNA sequence: TGTGCCAGCAGCTTAGATGTGGGGCGCGGCACTGAAGCTTTCTTT. The rearrangement joins TRBV7-2 to TRBJ1-1, with D tentatively TRBD1 (5 bases). This CDR3 has 15 amino acids. The germline V and J ends were trimmed by 1 base and 4 bases, with 13 bases remaining between them. The germline V gene encodes CDR1 SGHTA and CDR2 FQGNSA. The full variable domain, its missing parts supplied by reference TRBV7-2 and TRBJ1-1, is GAGVSQSPSNKVTEKGKDVELRCDPISGHTALYWYRQSLGQGLEFLIYFQGNSAPDKSGLPSDRFSAERTGGSVSTLTIQRTQQEDSAVYLCASSLDVGRGTEAFFGQGTRLTVV.

Turning to this clonotype: Because this beta chain is a stray read in a library intended to capture alpha chains, its abundance should not be given much weight. The rearrangement uses TRBV11-2 and TRBJ2-3; D perhaps matches TRBD1 (6 bases). Trimming shortened V by 4 bases and J by 0 bases, and 8 bases separated the two germline ends. The V gene's germline CDR1 is SGHAT and CDR2 FQNNGV. The CDR3 contains 14 residues. The CDR3 spells CASSWDTSTDTQYF. The CDR3 DNA reads TGTGCCAGCAGCTGGGACACCAGCACAGATACGCAGTATTTT.

Notes on this clonotype: This beta chain turned up in a library designed for alpha chains; as an off-target read, its abundance says little. In DNA form, the CDR3 reads TGTGCCAGCAGCTTAGTTGGGGGAATCATCACAGATACGCAGTATTTT. Translating gives CASSLVGGIITDTQYF. The V gene is TRBV11-2, the J gene TRBJ2-3; D is perhaps TRBD1 or TRBD2 (5 bases each). V was cut by 1 base and J by 2 bases, with 13 bases left in between. The germline V gene encodes CDR1 SGHAT and CDR2 FQNNGV. The CDR3 covers 16 residues.

To note about this clonotype: As an off-target read in a library built for alpha chains, this beta chain has a frequency of little significance. The chain's CDR3 is CSVVTRGRTDTQYF. The DNA for the CDR3 is TGCAGCGTTGTAACCCGCGGTCGCACAGATACGCAGTATTTT. This chain links TRBV29-1 with TRBJ2-3, with D unclear. Germline loops: CDR1 SQVTM, CDR2 ANQGSEA. Trimming pared 4 bases from V and 1 base from J, leaving 12 bases between. The CDR3 consists of 14 residues.

The table lists this clonotype with a few counts. This beta chain appears as a stray read in a library generated for alpha chains; its size is not informative. The genes are TRBV2 and TRBJ1-5; 8 bases match TRBD1. The CDR3 has 14 amino acids. With 6 bases clipped from V and 6 bases from J, the junction kept 7 bases outside the gene matches. Germline lookup yields CDR1 SNHLY and CDR2 FYNNEI. This CDR3 is CASSPDRESQPQHF. CDR3 nucleotide sequence: TGTGCCAGCAGCCCGGACAGGGAGAGTCAGCCCCAGCATTTT.

For this clonotype: Being off target in a library aimed at alpha chains, this beta chain has a size of little meaning. This chain uses TRBV12-3 or TRBV12-4 with TRBJ1-4; perhaps TRBD1 as D (6 bases). The CDR3 is made up of 16 amino acids. Deletions cut 1 base from V and 5 bases from J, with 14 bases between. CDR3 sequence (DNA): TGTGCCAGCAGTTTAGACCCAGGGGCGGCAAATGAAAAACTGTTTTTT. Translating it yields CASSLDPGAANEKLFF.

With respect to this clonotype: This beta chain slipped into a library made for alpha chains as a stray read, so its size is not meaningful. This chain connects TRBV28 to TRBJ2-7; D is undetermined. The CDR3 totals 13 residues. CDR1 and CDR2 from the germline V gene are MDHEN and SYDVKM. Trimming removed 4 bases at V and 3 bases at J, with 10 bases between. CDR3 amino acids: CASSSVSLYEQYF. In DNA form, the CDR3 reads TGTGCCAGCAGTTCTGTAAGTCTCTACGAGCAGTACTTC.

This clonotype was observed a few times. Since the library was made to target alpha chains, this beta chain is a stray read and its abundance is not meaningful. The gene calls are TRBV6-6 and TRBJ2-5; perhaps TRBD1 as D (7 bases). The CDR3 has 17 residues. V shed 4 bases and J shed 2 bases, with 20 bases lying between them. Germline assignment: CDR1 MNHNY and CDR2 SVGAGI (reference sequence). The CDR3 coding sequence is TGTGCCAGCAGTTTAACTGCAGGGGGAGGAGGTCAAGAGACCCAGTACTTC. Amino acid sequence: CASSLTAGGGGQETQYF.